The source of this TCR beta chain is a study of blood T cell repertoires in COVID-19. Across the whole study: Samples representing acute and convalescent COVID-19 were sourced from the United States, Italy and Spain. PBMCs, B-cell-depleted T cells, or T cells provided the cDNA or gDNA that made up the material.

Per the germline V gene, CDR1 is SGHTA and CDR2 is FQGNSA. With 0 bases removed from V and 4 bases from J, the gap between germline ends came to 6 bases. The CDR3 sequence is 13 residues long. In the original analysis: Amplifying reference gene primers gave estimates of nucleated cell counts. Sequenced by immunoSEQ multiplex PCR; TCRdb stores in-frame clones only, minus some. V and J calls and clone size follow that table, whereas D and trimming were derived from the DNA. The top ten hold around 5.1% of the sample, which has nearly 80,000 clones, roughly nine tenths seen once. The material sequenced was peripheral blood. The receptor's source is a woman of 80 years or more with active or convalescent COVID-19. The gene calls are TRBV7-2 and TRBJ1-2; no clear D gene. The CDR3 protein is CASSLAVFYGYTF. DNA of the CDR3: TGTGCCAGCAGCTTAGCCGTTTTCTATGGCTACACCTTC.